The clone carrying this T cell receptor beta chain was counted between two and nine times. What it binds is not known. The data originate from a study of Graves' ophthalmopathy and Graves' hyperthyroidism. The study's findings and limits: Ophthalmopathy progression cases were predicted by the model with 70.59% sensitivity and less than 85% specificity. Appearing in blood as well were most expanded thyroid clonotypes above 0.001 frequency.

Amplifying from RNA transcripts, the study obtained TCR beta CDR3 regions. HTBI primers served in a first-round RT-PCR, which a second-round multiplex PCR followed. TCRdb recomputed calls from the multiplex PCR reads with MiXCR, one row per CDR3 protein. The table lists 900,000 to 1,200,000 distinct CDR3 sequences, about two fifths of them singletons. V lost 1 base, J lost 1 base, and 14 bases lay in between. There are 16 residues in the CDR3. The germline CDR1 and CDR2 sequences are LGHDT and YNNKEL (reference sequence). This TCR was sampled from an adult man with Graves' hyperthyroidism. V gene TRBV3-1 combines with J gene TRBJ2-7; no clear D. The specimen was peripheral blood or thyroid tissue (not recorded which). The CDR3 DNA follows: TGTGCCAGCAGCCAAGGTCGGGCTACCCTATCCTACGAGCAGTACTTC. Its protein product is CASSQGRATLSYEQYF.